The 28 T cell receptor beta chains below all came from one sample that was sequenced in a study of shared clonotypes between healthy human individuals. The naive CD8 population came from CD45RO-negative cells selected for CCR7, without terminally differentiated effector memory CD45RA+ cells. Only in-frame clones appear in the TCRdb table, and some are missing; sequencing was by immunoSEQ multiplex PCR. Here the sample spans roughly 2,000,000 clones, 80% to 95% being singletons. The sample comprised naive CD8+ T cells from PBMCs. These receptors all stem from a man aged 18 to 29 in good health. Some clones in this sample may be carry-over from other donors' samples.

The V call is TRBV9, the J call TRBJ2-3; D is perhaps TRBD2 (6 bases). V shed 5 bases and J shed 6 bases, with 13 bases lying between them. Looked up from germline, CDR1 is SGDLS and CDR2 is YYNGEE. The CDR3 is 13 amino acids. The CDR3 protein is CASSAFLADTQYF. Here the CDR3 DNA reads TGTGCCAGCAGTGCCTTTCTAGCGGATACGCAGTATTTT.

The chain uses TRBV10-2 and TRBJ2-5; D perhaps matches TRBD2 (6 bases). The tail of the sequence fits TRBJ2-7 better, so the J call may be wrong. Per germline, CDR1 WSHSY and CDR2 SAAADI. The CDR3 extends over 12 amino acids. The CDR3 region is CASSDSGDEQYF. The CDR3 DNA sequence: TGCGCCAGCAGTGACTCGGGGGACGAGCAGTACTTC.

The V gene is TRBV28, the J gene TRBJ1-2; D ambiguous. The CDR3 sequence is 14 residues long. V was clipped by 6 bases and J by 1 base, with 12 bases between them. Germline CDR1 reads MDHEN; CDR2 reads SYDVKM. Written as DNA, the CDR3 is TGTGCCAGCAGATCTATCAACAGTAACTATGGCTACACCTTC. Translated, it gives CASRSINSNYGYTF.

The DNA of the CDR3 is TGTGCCAGCAGCCCAGACCGGGACAGGGACGACATCAACTATGGCTACACCTTC. Its translation: CASSPDRDRDDINYGYTF. The chain joins TRBV5-5 to TRBJ1-2, with TRBD1 identical over 9 bases. Germline V gives CDR1 SGHKS, CDR2 YYEKEE (reference sequence). V dropped 4 bases and J dropped 2; count of bases not matched to a gene: 15. The CDR3 is 18 amino acids.

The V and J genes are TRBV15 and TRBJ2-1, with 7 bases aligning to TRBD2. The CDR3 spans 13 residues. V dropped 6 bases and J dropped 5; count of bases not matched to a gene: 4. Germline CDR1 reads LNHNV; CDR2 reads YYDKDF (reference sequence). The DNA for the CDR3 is TGTGCCACCAGAGCGGGAACCAACAATGAGCAGTTCTTC. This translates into CATRAGTNNEQFF.

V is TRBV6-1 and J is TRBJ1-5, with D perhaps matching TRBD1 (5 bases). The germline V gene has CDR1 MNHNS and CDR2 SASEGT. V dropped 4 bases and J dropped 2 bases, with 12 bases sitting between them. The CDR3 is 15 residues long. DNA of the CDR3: TGTGCCAGCAGTGCCACCGTGGGGGGCAATCAGCCCCAGCATTTT. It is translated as CASSATVGGNQPQHF.

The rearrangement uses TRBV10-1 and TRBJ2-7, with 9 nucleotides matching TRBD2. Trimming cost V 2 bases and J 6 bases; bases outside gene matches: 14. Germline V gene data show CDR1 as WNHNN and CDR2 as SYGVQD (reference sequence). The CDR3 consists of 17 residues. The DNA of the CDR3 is TGCGCCAGCAGTGAGCGACCCGGGACTAGCCCCTGGGGCGAGCAGTACTTC. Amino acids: CASSERPGTSPWGEQYF.

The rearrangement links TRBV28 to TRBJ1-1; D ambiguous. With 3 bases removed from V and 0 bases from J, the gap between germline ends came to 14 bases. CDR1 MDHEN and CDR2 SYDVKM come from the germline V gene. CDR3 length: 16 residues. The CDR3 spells CASSFGQENMNTEAFF. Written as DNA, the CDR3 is TGTGCCAGCAGTTTTGGGCAGGAGAACATGAACACTGAAGCTTTCTTT.

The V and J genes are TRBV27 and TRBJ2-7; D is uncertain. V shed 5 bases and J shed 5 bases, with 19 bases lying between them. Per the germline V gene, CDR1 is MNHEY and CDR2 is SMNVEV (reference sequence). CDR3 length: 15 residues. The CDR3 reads CASSPRKSTSDEQYF. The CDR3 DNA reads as TGTGCCAGCAGTCCCCGGAAGAGCACGAGCGACGAGCAGTACTTC.

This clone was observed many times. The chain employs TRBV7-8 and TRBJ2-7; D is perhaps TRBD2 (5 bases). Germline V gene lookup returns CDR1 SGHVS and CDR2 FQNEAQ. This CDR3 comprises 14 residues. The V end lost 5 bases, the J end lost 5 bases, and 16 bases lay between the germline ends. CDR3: CASSEDRGFDEQYF. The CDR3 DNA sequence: TGTGCCAGCAGCGAAGATCGGGGTTTCGACGAGCAGTACTTC.

CDR3 in amino acids: CASSLFPRGQYF. CDR3 nucleotide sequence: TGTGCCAGCAGTTTATTCCCCCGAGGGCAGTACTTC. The rearrangement links TRBV28 to TRBJ2-7; no definite D call. V was trimmed by 1 base and J by 9 bases, leaving 10 bases between them. This CDR3 spans 12 amino acids. From germline, CDR1 is MDHEN and CDR2 SYDVKM.

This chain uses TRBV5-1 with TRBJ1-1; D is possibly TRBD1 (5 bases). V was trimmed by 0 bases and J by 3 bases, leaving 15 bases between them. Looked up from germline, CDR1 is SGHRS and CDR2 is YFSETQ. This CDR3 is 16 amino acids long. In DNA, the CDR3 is TGCGCCAGCAGCTTGGGAAGGGGCGGGGAGGACACTGAAGCTTTCTTT. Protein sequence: CASSLGRGGEDTEAFF. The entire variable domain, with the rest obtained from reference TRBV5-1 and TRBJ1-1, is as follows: KAGVTQTPRYLIKTRGQQVTLSCSPISGHRSVSWYQQTPGQGLQFLFEYFSETQRNKGNFPGRFSGRQFSNSRSEMNVSTLELGDSALYLCASSLGRGGEDTEAFFGQGTRLTVV.

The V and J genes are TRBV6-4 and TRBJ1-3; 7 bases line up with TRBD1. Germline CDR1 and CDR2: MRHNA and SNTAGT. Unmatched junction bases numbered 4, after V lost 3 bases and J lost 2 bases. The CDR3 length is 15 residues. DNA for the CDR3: TGTGCCAGCAGTGAAAACAGGGGAGCTGGAAACACCATATATTTT. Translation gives CASSENRGAGNTIYF.

This CDR3 is CASSLSKTRNTEAFF. As DNA, the CDR3 is TGTGCCAGCAGTTTATCGAAAACAAGGAACACTGAAGCTTTCTTT. The J gene is TRBJ1-1, the V gene TRBV27; no definite D call. This CDR3 spans 15 amino acids. Germline-derived CDR1 and CDR2 are MNHEY and SMNVEV (reference sequence). V dropped 0 bases and J dropped 1 base, with 9 bases sitting between them.

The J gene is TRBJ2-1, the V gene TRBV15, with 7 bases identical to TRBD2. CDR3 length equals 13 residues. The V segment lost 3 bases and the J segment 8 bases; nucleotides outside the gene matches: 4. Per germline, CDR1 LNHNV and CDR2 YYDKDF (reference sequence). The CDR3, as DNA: TGTGCCACCAGCAGTCGGGGGGACGATGAGCAGTTCTTC. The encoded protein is CATSSRGDDEQFF.

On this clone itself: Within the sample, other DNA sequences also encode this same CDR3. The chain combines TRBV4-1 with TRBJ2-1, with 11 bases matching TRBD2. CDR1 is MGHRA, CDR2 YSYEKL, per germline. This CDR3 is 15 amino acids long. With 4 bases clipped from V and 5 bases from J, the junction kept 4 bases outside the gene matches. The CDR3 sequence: CASSLTSGRNNEQFF. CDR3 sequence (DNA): TGCGCCAGCAGCCTAACTAGCGGGAGAAACAATGAGCAGTTCTTC.

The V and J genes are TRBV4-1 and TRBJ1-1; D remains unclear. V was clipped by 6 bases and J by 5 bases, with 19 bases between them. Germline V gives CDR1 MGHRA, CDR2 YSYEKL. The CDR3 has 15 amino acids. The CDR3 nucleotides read TGCGCCAGCAGGGCCCCCAAGGTGTCCGGGACTGAAGCTTTCTTT. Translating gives CASRAPKVSGTEAFF.

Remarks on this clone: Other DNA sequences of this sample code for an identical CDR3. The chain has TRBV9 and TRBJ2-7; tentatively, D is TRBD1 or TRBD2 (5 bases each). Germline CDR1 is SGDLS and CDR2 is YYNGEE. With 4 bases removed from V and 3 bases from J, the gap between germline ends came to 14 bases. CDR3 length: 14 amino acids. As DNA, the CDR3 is TGTGCCAGCAGCTTGGGGACGGGGAACTACGAGCAGTACTTC. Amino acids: CASSLGTGNYEQYF.

The DNA of the CDR3 is TGTGCCTGGAGTCCATCGACCAGCAGCCCTTGGGATGAGCAGTTCTTC. Protein product: CAWSPSTSSPWDEQFF. This sequence joins TRBV30 and TRBJ2-1; D not certain. The V end was cut by 2 bases, the J end by 8 bases, with 22 bases between. The CDR3 sequence is 16 residues long. CDR1 is GTSNPN and CDR2 is SVGIG in the germline V gene (reference sequence).

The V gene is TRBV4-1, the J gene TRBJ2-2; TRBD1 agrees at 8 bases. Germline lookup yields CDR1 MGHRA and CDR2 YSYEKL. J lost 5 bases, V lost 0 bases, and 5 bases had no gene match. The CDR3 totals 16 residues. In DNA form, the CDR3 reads TGCGCCAGCAGCCAAGAGCCGGGACAGGAGACCGGGGAGCTGTTTTTT. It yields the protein CASSQEPGQETGELFF.

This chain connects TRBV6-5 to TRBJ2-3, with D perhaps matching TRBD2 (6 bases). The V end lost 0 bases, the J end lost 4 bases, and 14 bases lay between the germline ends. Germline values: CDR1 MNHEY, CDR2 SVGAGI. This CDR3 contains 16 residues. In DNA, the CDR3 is TGTGCCAGCAGTTACTCAGTAGCGGATCCCTCAGATACGCAGTATTTT. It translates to CASSYSVADPSDTQYF.

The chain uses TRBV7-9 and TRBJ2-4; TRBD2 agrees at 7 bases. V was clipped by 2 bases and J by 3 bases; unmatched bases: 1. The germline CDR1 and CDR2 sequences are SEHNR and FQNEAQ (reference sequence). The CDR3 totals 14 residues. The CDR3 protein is CASSLPSGKNIQYF. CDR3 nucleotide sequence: TGTGCCAGCAGCTTACCTAGCGGCAAAAACATTCAGTACTTC.

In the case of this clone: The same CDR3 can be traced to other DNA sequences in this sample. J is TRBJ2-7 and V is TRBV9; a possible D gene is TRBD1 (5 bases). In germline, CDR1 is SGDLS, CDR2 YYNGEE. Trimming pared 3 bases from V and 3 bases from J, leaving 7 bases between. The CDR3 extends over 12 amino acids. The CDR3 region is CASSAQGYEQYF. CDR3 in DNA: TGTGCCAGCAGCGCCCAGGGCTACGAGCAGTACTTC.

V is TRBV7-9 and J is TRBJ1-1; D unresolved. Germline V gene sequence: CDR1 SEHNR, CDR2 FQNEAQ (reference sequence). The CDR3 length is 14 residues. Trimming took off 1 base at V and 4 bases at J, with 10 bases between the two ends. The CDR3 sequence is CASSLGKGITEAFF. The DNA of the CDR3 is TGTGCCAGCAGCTTAGGTAAGGGAATCACTGAAGCTTTCTTT.

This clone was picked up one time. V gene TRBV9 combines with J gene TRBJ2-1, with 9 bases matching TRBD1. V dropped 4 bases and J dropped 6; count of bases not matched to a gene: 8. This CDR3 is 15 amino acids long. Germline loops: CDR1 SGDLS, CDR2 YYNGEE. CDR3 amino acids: CASSLGQGVGNEQFF. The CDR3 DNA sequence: TGTGCCAGCAGCTTGGGACAGGGTGTTGGCAATGAGCAGTTCTTC.

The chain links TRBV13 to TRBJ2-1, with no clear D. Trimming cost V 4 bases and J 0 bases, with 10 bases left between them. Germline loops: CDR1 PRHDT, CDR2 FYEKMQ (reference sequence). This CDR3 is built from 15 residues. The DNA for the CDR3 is TGTGCCAGCAGCTCTGACTCGAGCTCCTACAATGAGCAGTTCTTC. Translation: CASSSDSSSYNEQFF. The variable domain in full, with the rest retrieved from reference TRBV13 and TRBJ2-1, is AAGVIQSPRHLIKEKRETATLKCYPIPRHDTVYWYQQGPGQDPQFLISFYEKMQSDKGSIPDRFSAQQFSDYHSELNMSSLELGDSALYFCASSSDSSSYNEQFFGPGTRLTVL.

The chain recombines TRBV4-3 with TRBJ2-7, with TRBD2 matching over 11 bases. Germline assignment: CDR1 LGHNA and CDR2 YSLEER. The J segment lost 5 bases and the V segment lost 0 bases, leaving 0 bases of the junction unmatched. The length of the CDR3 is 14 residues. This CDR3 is CASSQETSGDEQYF. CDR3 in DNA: TGCGCCAGCAGCCAAGAGACTAGCGGGGACGAGCAGTACTTC.

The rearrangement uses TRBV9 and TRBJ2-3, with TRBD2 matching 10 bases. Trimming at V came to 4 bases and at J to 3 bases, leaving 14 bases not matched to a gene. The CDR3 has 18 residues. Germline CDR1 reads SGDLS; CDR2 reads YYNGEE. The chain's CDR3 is CASSPSPGAGGGTDTQYF. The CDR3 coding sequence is TGTGCCAGCAGCCCATCCCCAGGAGCGGGAGGGGGGACAGATACGCAGTATTTT. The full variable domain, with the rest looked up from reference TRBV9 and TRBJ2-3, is DSGVTQTPKHLITATGQRVTLRCSPRSGDLSVYWYQQSLDQGLQFLIQYYNGEERAKGNILERFSAQQFPDLHSELNLSSLELGDSALYFCASSPSPGAGGGTDTQYFGPGTRLTVL.